This TCR beta chain appears in the sequencing data of a study of tumor and adjacent non-tumor tissue in lung cancer. RNA was extracted from bulk tissue without any cell sorting. General study results and limits: Normal lung showed higher cumulative top 100 clone frequency than tumor. Shorter survival was associated with higher TCR diversity in tumors.

The library came from three nested PCR rounds adapted from ARM-PCR protocols. One entry per CDR3 protein results from TCRdb running MiXCR on the multiplex PCR reads. The table shows about 200,000 distinct CDR3 sequences, with approximately 74% occurring only once. In the case of this clonotype: Its cognate antigen is unknown. One end of the junction fails to match germline, which may point to a read error.

The CDR3 is 12 amino acids. Germline CDR1 reads MDHEN; CDR2 reads SYDVKM. The V and J genes are TRBV28 and TRBJ1-1; D uncertain. The TCR sequence derives from a man between 60 and 75 years old with non-small cell lung cancer. The sequencing sample was made of lung tumor tissue. The CDR3 DNA reads as TGTGCCAGCATTTACTCCCTAACTGAAGCTTTCTTC. Translating gives CASIYSLTEAFF.